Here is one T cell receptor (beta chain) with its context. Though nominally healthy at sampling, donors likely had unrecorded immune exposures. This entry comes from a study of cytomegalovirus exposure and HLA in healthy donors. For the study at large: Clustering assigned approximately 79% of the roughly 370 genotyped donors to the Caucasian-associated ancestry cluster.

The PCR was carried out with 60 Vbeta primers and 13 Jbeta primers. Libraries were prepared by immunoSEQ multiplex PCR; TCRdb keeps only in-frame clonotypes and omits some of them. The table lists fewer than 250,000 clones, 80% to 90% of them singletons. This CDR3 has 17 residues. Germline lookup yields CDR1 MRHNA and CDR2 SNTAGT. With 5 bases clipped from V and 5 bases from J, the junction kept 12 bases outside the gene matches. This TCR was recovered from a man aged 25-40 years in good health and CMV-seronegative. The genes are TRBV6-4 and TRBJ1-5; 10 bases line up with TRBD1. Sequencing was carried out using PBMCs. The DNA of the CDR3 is TGTGCCAGCAGTTTCCGGGACAGGGGTGGAAGCGATCAGCCCCAGCATTTT. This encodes CASSFRDRGGSDQPQHF.